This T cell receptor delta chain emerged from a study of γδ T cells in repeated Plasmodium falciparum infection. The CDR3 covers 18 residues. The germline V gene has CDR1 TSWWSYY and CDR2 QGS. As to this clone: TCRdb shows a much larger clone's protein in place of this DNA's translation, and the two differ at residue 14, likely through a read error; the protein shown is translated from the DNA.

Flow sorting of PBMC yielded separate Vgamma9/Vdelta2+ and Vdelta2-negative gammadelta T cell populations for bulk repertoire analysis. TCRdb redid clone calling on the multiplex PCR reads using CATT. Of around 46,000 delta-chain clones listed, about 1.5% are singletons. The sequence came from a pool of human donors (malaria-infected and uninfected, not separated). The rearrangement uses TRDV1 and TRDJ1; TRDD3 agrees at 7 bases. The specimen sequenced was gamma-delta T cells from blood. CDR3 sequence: CALGESFRGMPYTGKLIF. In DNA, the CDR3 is TGTGCTCTTGGGGAATCTTTCCGGGGGATGCCGTACACCGGTAAACTCATCTTT.